The TCR beta chain described here comes from a study of cytomegalovirus exposure and HLA in healthy donors. CDR1 and CDR2 from the germline V gene are MDHEN and SYDVKM. The CDR3 covers 13 residues. The ends lost 3 bases at V and 8 bases at J; junction bases unmatched: 0. PCR used 60 Vbeta primers and 13 Jbeta primers. Clones were sequenced by immunoSEQ multiplex PCR, and TCRdb holds only the in-frame ones, with some missing. The sample includes roughly 35,000 clones. This chain uses TRBV28 with TRBJ2-1; TRBD2 agrees at 11 bases. Sequenced sample: PBMCs. This TCR derives from a woman in her thirties or forties in good health and CMV-seropositive. This CDR3 is CASSFSGRDEQFF. CDR3 DNA: TGTGCCAGCAGTTTTAGCGGGAGGGATGAGCAGTTCTTC.